The 25 T cell receptor beta chains listed next were all sequenced from one sample in a study of T cell responses to AZD1222 COVID-19 vaccine (TCRdb year 2021). Read against the paper, the sample's time point label means: about 28 days (+/-7) after the second vaccine dose. The protocol used for the library was the immunoSEQ multiplex PCR assay. This is the immuneACCESS table as TCRdb keeps it, with only in-frame sequences that have V and J called. A part of the clones is gone; compared with another copy, unresolved V genes explain less than half, and the rest is unexplained. In all, the sample holds about 140,000 clones, and 90% of those were seen once. About 6% of the sample goes to the ten largest clones. The sequencing here drew on peripheral blood, taken 28 days after the second AZD1222 dose. The origin of the receptors is an adult who received the AZD1222 COVID-19 vaccine.

The V and J genes are TRBV7-9 and TRBJ2-1; D ambiguous. CDR3 size: 14 residues. Germline V gene lookup returns CDR1 SEHNR and CDR2 FQNEAQ (reference sequence). The V end was cut by 1 base, the J end by 5 bases, with 9 bases between. CDR3 nucleotides: TGTGCCAGCAGCTTAGTAAGGCAGGACAATGAGCAGTTCTTC. Its protein product is CASSLVRQDNEQFF.

This chain joins TRBV5-6 and TRBJ2-2; unclear D gene. Trimming took off 2 bases at V and 6 bases at J, with 8 bases between the two ends. Germline V gene lookup returns CDR1 SGHDT and CDR2 YYEEEE. CDR3 length equals 13 residues. The CDR3 loop is CASSFTRPGELFF. The CDR3 region has the DNA TGTGCCAGCAGCTTCACCAGACCCGGGGAGCTGTTTTTT.

The chain links TRBV7-2 to TRBJ2-3; D unclear. CDR1 and CDR2 (germline): SGHTA, FQGNSA. CDR3 length: 14 amino acids. Trimming pared 1 base from V and 5 bases from J, leaving 10 bases between. This chain's CDR3 is CASSLVLVGDTQYF. In nucleotides, the CDR3 is TGTGCCAGCAGCTTAGTTCTGGTTGGAGATACGCAGTATTTT.

V and J are TRBV6-6 and TRBJ1-1; D unclear. The V end was cut by 3 bases, the J end by 1 base, with 12 bases between. Germline V gives CDR1 MNHNY, CDR2 SVGAGI (reference sequence). The CDR3 is made up of 15 amino acids. DNA of the CDR3: TGTGCCAGCAGTTATTCGACGGACGCGAACACTGAAGCTTTCTTT. It is translated as CASSYSTDANTEAFF.

V is TRBV5-1 and J is TRBJ1-3; D remains ambiguous. The V end was cut by 0 bases, the J end by 6 bases, with 13 bases between. The CDR3 totals 15 residues. Germline V CDR1 and CDR2: SGHRS, YFSETQ. CDR3 protein: CASSLVGSLENTIYF. The CDR3 DNA is TGCGCCAGCAGCTTGGTCGGCAGTCTGGAAAACACCATATATTTT.

The chain combines TRBV28 with TRBJ1-2; 7 nucleotides align to TRBD1. CDR3 length equals 12 residues. V lost 7 bases to trimming and J lost 4 bases; unmatched junction nucleotides: 3. From germline, CDR1 is MDHEN and CDR2 SYDVKM. The CDR3 DNA sequence: TGTGCCAGCACTGACAGGGCCTATGGCTACACCTTC. It translates to CASTDRAYGYTF.

The chain recombines TRBV28 with TRBJ1-2, with 7 bases identical to TRBD1. Germline CDR1 reads MDHEN; CDR2 reads SYDVKM. This CDR3 spans 13 amino acids. Trimming cost V 4 bases and J 10 bases; bases outside gene matches: 9. DNA for the CDR3: TGTGCCAGCAGTTCGGGACAGCTTGCAGACTACACCTTC. Translation: CASSSGQLADYTF.

The V gene is TRBV7-2, the J gene TRBJ2-3; no definite D call. Trimming shortened V by 0 bases and J by 5 bases, and 0 bases separated the two germline ends. Germline CDR1 SGHTA, CDR2 FQGNSA. There are 11 residues in the CDR3. The CDR3 loop is CASSLADTQYF. The CDR3 DNA reads TGTGCCAGCAGCTTAGCAGATACGCAGTATTTT.

The chain is built from TRBV29-1 and TRBJ1-3; possible D gene TRBD1, 5 bases. V was trimmed by 5 bases and J by 3 bases, leaving 20 bases between them. CDR3 length equals 16 residues. Per the germline V gene, CDR1 is SQVTM and CDR2 is ANQGSEA. In DNA form, the CDR3 reads TGCAGCGTTCAGCCGCTGGGGGACCTACTTGGAAACACCATATATTTT. Encoded protein: CSVQPLGDLLGNTIYF.

V is TRBV19 and J is TRBJ2-1; 8 nucleotides agree with TRBD2. Germline-derived CDR1 and CDR2 are LNHDA and SQIVND (reference sequence). Losses at the gene ends were 6 bases for V and 4 bases for J; bases not matched to a gene: 8. This CDR3 region has 15 residues. CDR3 bases: TGTGCCAGTAGGCTTACTAGCGGACAATACAATGAGCAGTTCTTC. It specifies CASRLTSGQYNEQFF.

The chain uses TRBV5-4 and TRBJ2-1; D perhaps matches TRBD1 (6 bases). CDR1 SGHNT and CDR2 YYREEE come from the germline V gene (reference sequence). Trimming pared 4 bases from V and 3 bases from J, leaving 14 bases between. There are 15 residues in the CDR3. The CDR3 bases are TGTGCCAGCAGCACTGACAGGTGGAGCTACAATGAGCAGTTCTTC. Its protein is CASSTDRWSYNEQFF.

The J gene is TRBJ1-2, the V gene TRBV5-1; D not certain. Germline CDR1 is SGHRS and CDR2 is YFSETQ. CDR3 length: 17 residues. The V and J ends lost 0 bases and 5 bases respectively, with 20 bases between them. The CDR3 loop is CASSLGVLGNRIYGYTF. The CDR3 bases are TGCGCCAGCAGCTTGGGAGTTTTAGGGAATCGAATTTATGGCTACACCTTC.

The CDR3 loop reads CSASSGKDTEAFF. As DNA, the CDR3 is TGCAGTGCTAGTTCCGGGAAGGACACTGAAGCTTTCTTT. The chain couples TRBV20-1 to TRBJ1-1; D uncertain. The CDR3 covers 13 residues. Germline V gene data show CDR1 as DFQATT and CDR2 as SNEGSKA (reference sequence). V gave up 3 bases and J gave up 3 bases, with 11 bases separating them.

This chain links TRBV18 with TRBJ1-2, with D perhaps TRBD1 (6 bases). The CDR3 contains 14 residues. The germline V and J ends were trimmed by 4 bases and 3 bases, with 12 bases remaining between them. Germline V gives CDR1 KGHSH, CDR2 LQKENI. The CDR3 DNA follows: TGTGCCAGCTCACGGTTGAACAGGGACTATGGCTACACCTTC. It yields the protein CASSRLNRDYGYTF.

The chain combines TRBV27 with TRBJ1-5, with 7 bases matching TRBD1. Germline CDR1 MNHEY, CDR2 SMNVEV (reference sequence). The CDR3 spans 19 residues. V trimming: 4 bases; J trimming: 4 bases; junction bases outside the gene matches: 19. CDR3 DNA sequence: TGTGCCAGCAGTTCGGGACAGAGTGCCGAACAAACCCTAAATCAGCCCCAGCATTTT. It translates to CASSSGQSAEQTLNQPQHF.

The chain links TRBV7-9 to TRBJ2-5; maybe TRBD1 (6 bases). Trimming pared 5 bases from V and 4 bases from J, leaving 20 bases between. CDR1 SEHNR and CDR2 FQNEAQ come from the germline V gene (reference sequence). The CDR3 length is 16 residues. In DNA form, the CDR3 reads TGTGCCAGCAGCCTAGGGGGTAGCTTCGGGCGAGAGACCCAGTACTTC. Its translation: CASSLGGSFGRETQYF.

The table lists this clone with a few counts. The chain has TRBV11-3 and TRBJ2-1, with D perhaps TRBD2 (5 bases). The CDR3 has 15 residues. Per the germline V gene, CDR1 is SGHNT and CDR2 is YENEEA. V lost 5 bases to trimming and J lost 4 bases, with 15 bases between them. The chain's CDR3 is CASSRTGPTYNEQFF. CDR3 DNA: TGTGCCAGCAGCCGGACTGGCCCCACTTACAATGAGCAGTTCTTC.

V and J are TRBV15 and TRBJ1-1; unclear D gene. The CDR3 contains 14 residues. Germline-derived CDR1 and CDR2 are LNHNV and YYDKDF (reference sequence). Trimming cost V 1 base and J 1 base, with 7 bases left between them. The CDR3 region is CATSRGGANTEAFF. The DNA of the CDR3 is TGTGCCACCAGCAGAGGGGGTGCGAACACTGAAGCTTTCTTT.

The genes are TRBV5-1 and TRBJ2-3; D might be TRBD2 (6 bases). Trimming removed 2 bases at V and 3 bases at J, with 13 bases between. Per germline, CDR1 SGHRS and CDR2 YFSETQ. This CDR3 spans 15 amino acids. As DNA, the CDR3 is TGCGCCAGCAGCTTCTCGGAGGGGTGGACAGATACGCAGTATTTT. It yields the protein CASSFSEGWTDTQYF.

This clone was picked up one time. This chain links TRBV29-1 with TRBJ2-7; possible D gene TRBD2, 6 bases. This CDR3 is 14 amino acids long. Trimming removed 7 bases from V and 0 bases from J, with 16 bases in between. CDR1 SQVTM and CDR2 ANQGSEA come from the germline V gene. This CDR3 reads CSGIRDSSSYEQYF. For the CDR3, the DNA is TGCAGCGGTATCCGGGACTCCAGCTCCTACGAGCAGTACTTC.

This chain connects TRBV7-3 to TRBJ2-5; a possible D gene is TRBD1 (6 bases). The CDR3 runs to 13 residues. V was pared by 6 bases and J by 5 bases, with 13 bases between. Germline CDR1 SGHTA, CDR2 FQGTGA. The chain's CDR3 is CASSSGDKETQYF. The CDR3 nucleotides are TGTGCCAGCAGTTCAGGGGACAAGGAGACCCAGTACTTC.

This chain joins TRBV27 and TRBJ1-4, with TRBD1 matching 8 bases. The CDR3 totals 18 residues. Unmatched junction bases numbered 18, after V lost 5 bases and J lost 7 bases. Germline V lookup: CDR1 MNHEY, CDR2 SMNVEV (reference sequence). Here the CDR3 DNA reads TGTGCCAGCAGTCGTACAGGGGGATATCGGCGTGGGTTTGAAAAACTGTTTTTT. It is translated as CASSRTGGYRRGFEKLFF.

The V call is TRBV27, the J call TRBJ1-5; D might be TRBD1 (5 bases). Germline CDR1 is MNHEY and CDR2 is SMNVEV (reference sequence). The V end was cut by 2 bases, the J end by 4 bases, with 12 bases between. CDR3 size: 15 residues. The CDR3 bases are TGTGCCAGCAGTTTAGTGCGGGACCTGAATCAGCCCCAGCATTTT. Protein: CASSLVRDLNQPQHF.

V usage is TRBV6-5 and J usage is TRBJ2-7; D is tentatively TRBD1 or TRBD2 (5 bases each). V shed 6 bases and J shed 3 bases, with 18 bases lying between them. CDR1 MNHEY and CDR2 SVGAGI come from the germline V gene. The CDR3 runs 15 residues. The CDR3 reads CASSPGRETVYEQYF. The CDR3 DNA sequence: TGTGCCAGCAGCCCGGGAAGGGAGACAGTCTACGAGCAGTACTTC.

The chain employs TRBV5-5 and TRBJ2-6, with TRBD1 matching over 8 bases. V shed 0 bases, J shed 0 bases, and the junction held 2 bases outside the gene matches. The germline V gene encodes CDR1 SGHKS and CDR2 YYEKEE (reference sequence). The CDR3 consists of 17 residues. CDR3 region: CASSLGTGTSGANVLTF. CDR3 sequence (DNA): TGTGCCAGCAGCTTGGGGACAGGGACCTCTGGGGCCAACGTCCTGACTTTC.